The 11 T cell receptor beta chains below come from one sample, sequenced in a study of Graves' ophthalmopathy and Graves' hyperthyroidism. Amplification of the TCR beta CDR3 regions used RNA transcripts (as template). Investigators did first-round RT-PCR with HTBI primers, then second-round multiplex PCR. Each CDR3 protein is one row after TCRdb ran MiXCR on the multiplex PCR reads. The repertoire holds 350,000 to 400,000 distinct CDR3 sequences, with around 18% as singletons. Sequenced input: peripheral blood. The source of these receptors is a young woman with Graves' ophthalmopathy.

This clonotype was found many times. V and J are TRBV20-1 and TRBJ2-5; D tentatively reads TRBD1 or TRBD2 (5 bases each). Germline V gives CDR1 DFQATT, CDR2 SNEGSKA (reference sequence). The CDR3 loop spans 16 amino acids. The V end lost 1 base, the J end lost 7 bases, and 22 bases lay between the germline ends. This CDR3 is CSARGGEGVGKVTQYF. DNA of the CDR3: TGCAGTGCTAGAGGAGGGGAAGGCGTGGGTAAAGTGACCCAGTACTTC.

The sample holds a few counts of this clonotype. The chain has TRBV7-9 and TRBJ1-6; D remains unclear. This CDR3 has 14 residues. Germline V gene sequence: CDR1 SEHNR, CDR2 FQNEAQ (reference sequence). V dropped 6 bases and J dropped 5 bases, with 11 bases sitting between them. CDR3 bases: TGTGCCAGCAGGCCAGCCCTTAATAATTCACCCCTCCACTTT. It is translated as CASRPALNNSPLHF.

Ten or more counts support this clonotype. J is TRBJ1-1 and V is TRBV7-2; no clear D. Germline V gives CDR1 SGHTA, CDR2 FQGNSA. V lost 5 bases to trimming and J lost 4 bases, with 14 bases between them. This CDR3 is built from 14 residues. The CDR3 loop is CASSLPQDSTEAFF. CDR3 sequence (DNA): TGTGCCAGCAGCCTTCCTCAGGATTCCACTGAAGCTTTCTTT.

This clonotype was counted at least ten times. The genes are TRBV19 and TRBJ2-2, with D perhaps given as TRBD1 or TRBD2 (6 bases each). V dropped 6 bases and J dropped 7 bases, with 24 bases sitting between them. CDR1 LNHDA and CDR2 SQIVND come from the germline V gene (reference sequence). This CDR3 is built from 17 residues. The CDR3 DNA follows: TGTGCCAGTAGCGCCGAGCGGGCCAGGTCGGGACACGGGGAGCTGTTTTTT. This translates into CASSAERARSGHGELFF.

Ten or more counts support this clonotype. The CDR3 DNA follows: TGTGCCAGCGCAACGACAGGGTGGTCCGGGGAGCTGTTTTTT. It yields the protein CASATTGWSGELFF. This chain links TRBV12-3 or TRBV12-4 with TRBJ2-2; 7 bases agree with TRBD1. The CDR3 sequence is 14 residues long. After removal of 8 bases from V and 6 bases from J, the junction contained 9 bases not matched to a gene.

The chain couples TRBV12-3 or TRBV12-4 to TRBJ1-5, with a tentative D call TRBD1 (5 bases). V was clipped by 4 bases and J by 5 bases, with 9 bases between them. This CDR3 has 13 residues. In nucleotides, the CDR3 is TGTGCCAGCAGTTGGGGACGGGATCAGCCCCAGCATTTT. Its translation is CASSWGRDQPQHF.

In its sample, this clonotype was seen many times. V is TRBV4-3 and J is TRBJ1-6; D remains ambiguous. The CDR3 length is 16 residues. Germline V gives CDR1 LGHNA, CDR2 YSLEER. V was cut by 0 bases and J by 0 bases, with 6 bases left in between. The CDR3 coding sequence is TGCGCCAGCAGCCAAGAACGGAGCTCCTATAATTCACCCCTCCACTTT. Protein sequence: CASSQERSSYNSPLHF.

The V call is TRBV19, the J call TRBJ2-2; 8 positions agree with TRBD1. From germline, CDR1 is LNHDA and CDR2 SQIVND (reference sequence). V trimming: 7 bases; J trimming: 2 bases; junction bases outside the gene matches: 3. This CDR3 has 14 residues. The CDR3 nucleotides are TGTGCCAGTACCAGGGGGCGCAACACCGGGGAGCTGTTTTTT. Its protein is CASTRGRNTGELFF.

The sample holds many counts of this clonotype. The V and J genes are TRBV7-2 and TRBJ2-7; 8 positions match TRBD1. Trimming removed 5 bases from V and 6 bases from J; junction bases left unmatched: 9. The germline gives CDR1 SGHTA, CDR2 FQGNSA. The length of the CDR3 is 14 residues. The CDR3 sequence: CASSEDRVAFEQYF. CDR3 nucleotide sequence: TGTGCCAGCAGCGAGGACAGGGTTGCTTTCGAGCAGTACTTC.

This clonotype was seen repeatedly, ten times or more. J is TRBJ1-6 and V is TRBV27; 8 positions agree with TRBD1. The ends lost 3 bases at V and 7 bases at J; junction bases unmatched: 5. Germline V gives CDR1 MNHEY, CDR2 SMNVEV (reference sequence). The length of the CDR3 is 15 residues. CDR3 sequence reads: CASSFRGQGNSPLHF. The CDR3 DNA reads TGTGCCAGCAGTTTCCGAGGACAGGGAAATTCACCCCTCCACTTT.

This clonotype has a count of ten or more. This chain connects TRBV20-1 to TRBJ2-7; D might be TRBD1 or TRBD2, each matching 5 bases. V was clipped by 6 bases and J by 4 bases, with 13 bases between them. The CDR3 spans 12 residues. Germline CDR1 and CDR2: DFQATT and SNEGSKA (reference sequence). The CDR3 loop reads CSAAGGGYEQYF. In DNA form, the CDR3 reads TGCAGTGCGGCTGGGGGTGGGTACGAGCAGTACTTC.